Listed here are 31 T cell receptor beta chains from one sample, sequenced in a study of vaccination and CD4 T cells after COVID-19. Treatment denoted: 10-day PBMC culture with coronavirus spike peptide pools or control peptides (ViraFEST assay). The unexposed donor provided CD4+ T cells, which were taken before the COVID-19 pandemic (2011-2018). The Oncomine TCR Beta short-read assay was applied to DNA of cultured CD4+ T cells. MiXCR was run by TCRdb on the PCR reads, yielding one entry per CDR3 protein. The top ten hold more than 30% of the sample, which has thousands of distinct CDR3 sequences, 45% to 60% seen once. These TCRs' antigens remain unknown. Sequences were obtained from CD4+ T cells from blood, cultured in vitro. The receptors stem from a human donor in good health.

The chain links TRBV12-3 or TRBV12-4 to TRBJ1-2; TRBD1 is a possible D gene (5 bases). V shed 1 base and J shed 2 bases, with 14 bases lying between them. CDR3 length equals 16 residues. As DNA, the CDR3 is TGTGCCAGCAGTTTAGGTCCGGGCAGGGCCAACTATGGCTACACCTTC. Encoded protein: CASSLGPGRANYGYTF.

The chain employs TRBV5-1 and TRBJ2-1; 7 bases agree with TRBD2. Germline-derived CDR1 and CDR2 are SGHRS and YFSETQ. J was trimmed by 5 bases and V by 2 bases; bases with no gene match: 7. The CDR3 has 15 residues. This CDR3 is CASSFRLAENNEQFF. The CDR3 DNA follows: TGCGCCAGCAGCTTTAGGCTAGCGGAGAACAATGAGCAGTTCTTC.

The V and J genes are TRBV14 and TRBJ1-1, with 7 bases aligning to TRBD1. This CDR3 is 15 amino acids long. Germline V gives CDR1 SGHDN, CDR2 FVKESK. Trimming took 6 bases from V and 4 from J; bases not matched to a gene: 11. In DNA, the CDR3 is TGTGCCAGCAGTCGAGTACAGGGGCAGGCCACTGAAGCTTTCTTT. It translates to CASSRVQGQATEAFF.

The gene calls are TRBV20-1 and TRBJ2-1; 8 nucleotides line up with TRBD1. The CDR3 has 11 amino acids. Germline lookup yields CDR1 DFQATT and CDR2 SNEGSKA (reference sequence). V shed 5 bases and J 13 bases; nucleotides not matched to a gene: 7. This CDR3 is CSADPGQGQFF. The CDR3 nucleotides are TGCAGTGCTGACCCCGGACAGGGCCAGTTCTTC.

This clonotype occurred a few times. This chain connects TRBV27 to TRBJ1-2; possibly TRBD1 for D (6 bases). Trimming pared 2 bases from V and 2 bases from J, leaving 12 bases between. There are 15 residues in the CDR3. The germline V gene encodes CDR1 MNHEY and CDR2 SMNVEV (reference sequence). CDR3 residues: CASSLRPGTNYGYTF. CDR3 DNA sequence: TGTGCCAGCAGTTTACGCCCGGGGACAAACTATGGCTACACCTTC.

This chain links TRBV7-2 with TRBJ2-3; 8 positions agree with TRBD2. In germline, CDR1 is SGHTA, CDR2 FQGNSA. J was trimmed by 1 base and V by 1 base; bases with no gene match: 1. CDR3 size: 15 residues. For the CDR3, the DNA is TGTGCCAGCAGCTTAGACGGGGGGGGCACAGATACGCAGTATTTT. Its protein product is CASSLDGGGTDTQYF.

CDR3 bases: TGCGCCAGCAGCTTGGGGGCAGGCACGAGACAAGAGACCCAGTACTTC. As protein: CASSLGAGTRQETQYF. The chain couples TRBV5-1 to TRBJ2-5; D remains ambiguous. V was pared by 0 bases and J by 2 bases, with 14 bases between. This CDR3 is 16 amino acids long. The germline V gene encodes CDR1 SGHRS and CDR2 YFSETQ.

This clonotype was found a few times. The genes are TRBV4-1 and TRBJ2-4, with 9 bases that match TRBD2. This CDR3 has 20 amino acids. CDR1 and CDR2 (germline): MGHRA, YSYEKL. V lost 3 bases and J lost 0; bases outside the gene matches: 15. CDR3 in amino acids: CASSHPGLAGSTGAKNIQYF. CDR3 coding DNA: TGCGCCAGCAGCCACCCCGGGCTAGCGGGATCAACTGGAGCCAAAAACATTCAGTACTTC.

The CDR3 nucleotides are TGTGCCAGCAGCTCCCTGGGGACACGAGCTTTCTTT. This gives the protein CASSSLGTRAFF. This chain uses TRBV11-2 with TRBJ1-1; D might be TRBD1 (6 bases). The germline V and J ends were trimmed by 4 bases and 10 bases, with 13 bases remaining between them. This CDR3 is built from 12 residues. CDR1 is SGHAT, CDR2 FQNNGV, per germline.

The chain carries TRBV5-1 and TRBJ2-5; no clear D gene. The germline V gene encodes CDR1 SGHRS and CDR2 YFSETQ. Trimming took off 1 base at V and 3 bases at J, with 7 bases between the two ends. This CDR3 contains 13 residues. In nucleotides, the CDR3 is TGCGCCAGCAGCTTGTTTCCGGAAGAGACCCAGTACTTC. Translated, it gives CASSLFPEETQYF.

The chain has TRBV20-1 and TRBJ2-1, with 9 positions matching TRBD2. The junction had 9 bases not matched to a gene; V was cut back by 1 base and J by 2 bases. The germline V gene has CDR1 DFQATT and CDR2 SNEGSKA (reference sequence). CDR3 length: 17 residues. The chain's CDR3 is CSARGPPSGVTYNEQFF. CDR3 in DNA: TGCAGTGCTAGAGGGCCTCCTAGCGGGGTAACCTACAATGAGCAGTTCTTC.

This clonotype has only a few counts. The chain combines TRBV27 with TRBJ2-7, with 9 bases that match TRBD2. V gave up 4 bases and J gave up 0 bases; unmatched junction bases: 4. Germline CDR1 MNHEY, CDR2 SMNVEV (reference sequence). The CDR3 sequence is 15 residues long. The CDR3 bases are TGTGCCAGCAGTTCTAGCGGGAAAGGCTCCTACGAGCAGTACTTC. It codes for CASSSSGKGSYEQYF.

This clonotype was seen once. This sequence joins TRBV2 and TRBJ2-7; 7 positions match TRBD1. The CDR3 consists of 14 residues. Germline assignment: CDR1 SNHLY and CDR2 FYNNEI. V shed 7 bases and J 4 bases; nucleotides not matched to a gene: 10. In nucleotides, the CDR3 is TGTGCCAGCATTCGGGACAGCCTTTCTTACGAGCAGTACTTC. Its protein product is CASIRDSLSYEQYF.

This clonotype was counted between two and nine times. Here the CDR3 DNA reads TGTGCCAGCATCCGGCGGGGGATAGGCGATCAGCCCCAGCATTTT. This encodes CASIRRGIGDQPQHF. The rearrangement uses TRBV21-1 and TRBJ1-5; the table's TRBD1 call for D was not verified on the DNA. TRBV21-1 is a documented pseudogene. The CDR3 runs 15 residues.

J is TRBJ1-2 and V is TRBV25-1; the match to TRBD1 covers 11 bases. This CDR3 region has 15 residues. CDR1 and CDR2 (germline): MGHDK, SYGVNS. Germline trimming cut 4 bases from V and 13 bases from J; bases unmatched to any gene: 14. CDR3 amino acids: CASSAAGTGGGSLTF. CDR3 DNA sequence: TGTGCCAGCAGTGCCGCCGGGACAGGGGGAGGCTCACTCACCTTC.

This clonotype was picked up a small number of times. The V call is TRBV2, the J call TRBJ1-2, with 7 bases that match TRBD1. The CDR3 has 14 amino acids. Germline V gene data show CDR1 as SNHLY and CDR2 as FYNNEI. The V segment lost 6 bases and the J segment 0 bases; nucleotides outside the gene matches: 4. In DNA, the CDR3 is TGTGCCAGCAGAGGGACAGCATCTAACTATGGCTACACCTTC. This codes for CASRGTASNYGYTF.

The chain has TRBV11-2 and TRBJ1-1; TRBD1 aligns across 11 bases. The CDR3 length is 13 residues. Germline V gene lookup returns CDR1 SGHAT and CDR2 FQNNGV. Losses at the gene ends were 3 bases for V and 10 bases for J; bases not matched to a gene: 4. This CDR3 is CASSLGQGVRAFF. The CDR3 DNA sequence: TGTGCCAGCAGCTTGGGACAGGGGGTGAGAGCTTTCTTT.

This clonotype has more than one count but fewer than ten. The chain links TRBV2 to TRBJ1-2; the match to TRBD1 covers 7 bases. Trimming took 6 bases from V and 5 from J; bases not matched to a gene: 15. In germline, CDR1 is SNHLY, CDR2 FYNNEI. The CDR3 totals 16 residues. In nucleotides, the CDR3 is TGTGCCAGCAGGCCGACAGGGCGAACTGGCCAATATGGCTACACCTTC. It codes for CASRPTGRTGQYGYTF.

The chain couples TRBV6-1 to TRBJ1-1; D is perhaps TRBD1 (5 bases). The V end lost 10 bases, the J end lost 3 bases, and 15 bases lay between the germline ends. This CDR3 spans 13 amino acids. Germline V gene lookup returns CDR1 MNHNS and CDR2 SASEGT. CDR3 loop: CATWGRSYTEAFF. CDR3 coding DNA: TGTGCCACCTGGGGACGGTCCTACACTGAAGCTTTCTTT.

This clonotype was counted between two and nine times. The chain is built from TRBV5-5 and TRBJ1-6; D is possibly TRBD1 (5 bases). This CDR3 has 16 residues. CDR1 SGHKS and CDR2 YYEKEE come from the germline V gene (reference sequence). The V gene lost 6 bases and the J gene lost 1 base, with 14 bases spanning the gap. The CDR3 DNA follows: TGTGCCAGCACCACGGGGGGGGGTTCCTATAATTCACCCCTCCACTTT. Translated: CASTTGGGSYNSPLHF.

There are a few counts of this clonotype. This chain connects TRBV7-2 to TRBJ1-1; D gene uncertain. CDR1 and CDR2 (germline): SGHTA, FQGNSA. The germline V and J ends were trimmed by 11 bases and 4 bases, with 14 bases remaining between them. CDR3 length: 12 residues. CDR3 sequence reads: CALGRLGTEAFF. The CDR3 coding sequence is TGTGCCCTGGGGAGGCTGGGCACTGAAGCTTTCTTT.

This sequence joins TRBV7-2 and TRBJ2-4, with D tentatively TRBD1 (5 bases). In germline, CDR1 is SGHTA, CDR2 FQGNSA. With 5 bases removed from V and 12 bases from J, the gap between germline ends came to 20 bases. The CDR3 spans 14 residues. The CDR3 reads CASSRREGPKAQYF. The DNA of the CDR3 is TGTGCCAGCAGCCGCAGGGAAGGGCCCAAGGCTCAGTACTTC.

The chain employs TRBV5-4 and TRBJ2-2, with D possibly TRBD2 on 6 matching bases. V was cut by 0 bases and J by 6 bases, with 15 bases left in between. Looked up from germline, CDR1 is SGHNT and CDR2 is YYREEE (reference sequence). There are 16 residues in the CDR3. CDR3 protein: CASSLGSGVGPGELFF. The CDR3 bases are TGTGCCAGCAGCTTGGGATCGGGAGTGGGTCCCGGGGAGCTGTTTTTT.

Only a few counts were recorded for this clonotype. V and J are TRBV28 and TRBJ1-5; the D is unclear. Germline V gives CDR1 MDHEN, CDR2 SYDVKM. V was pared by 7 bases and J by 1 base, with 20 bases between. This CDR3 comprises 17 residues. In DNA, the CDR3 is TGTGCCAGCATCCCGGGTGGCGGCTCGGGGAGCAATCAGCCCCAGCATTTT. Encoded protein: CASIPGGGSGSNQPQHF.

CDR3 nucleotides: TGTGCCAGCAGTTACCCTCCGGGACTAGCGGTGGAAGAGACCCAGTACTTC. Its translation: CASSYPPGLAVEETQYF. The chain carries TRBV6-2 or TRBV6-3 and TRBJ2-5; 11 nucleotides align to TRBD2. CDR3 size: 17 residues. With 2 bases clipped from V and 3 bases from J, the junction kept 8 bases outside the gene matches. Germline CDR1 reads MNHEY; CDR2 reads SVGEGT.

The rearrangement links TRBV19 to TRBJ2-1, with D unclear. The CDR3 extends over 15 amino acids. Germline values: CDR1 LNHDA, CDR2 SQIVND (reference sequence). The germline V and J ends were trimmed by 2 bases and 0 bases, with 8 bases remaining between them. Here the CDR3 reads CASSIRSSSYNEQFF. CDR3 sequence (DNA): TGTGCCAGTAGTATACGGAGTAGCTCCTACAATGAGCAGTTCTTC.

The table lists this clonotype with a few counts. The chain couples TRBV15 to TRBJ1-4, with 8 bases lining up with TRBD1. CDR3 length: 14 residues. With 5 bases clipped from V and 7 bases from J, the junction kept 6 bases outside the gene matches. The germline CDR1 and CDR2 sequences are LNHNV and YYDKDF (reference sequence). CDR3 in DNA: TGTGCCACCAGCCCAAGGACAGGGTTTGAAAAACTGTTTTTT. Translating it yields CATSPRTGFEKLFF.

The chain links TRBV15 to TRBJ1-1, with D possibly matching TRBD1 (6 bases). The CDR3 spans 14 residues. Trimming pared 2 bases from V and 1 base from J, leaving 8 bases between. Germline V gene sequence: CDR1 LNHNV, CDR2 YYDKDF (reference sequence). The DNA of the CDR3 is TGTGCCACCAGCAGAAAGACAGGGAACACTGAAGCTTTCTTT. This sequence encodes CATSRKTGNTEAFF. The whole variable domain, filled in from reference TRBV15 and TRBJ1-1, reads DAMVIQNPRYQVTQFGKPVTLSCSQTLNHNVMYWYQQKSSQAPKLLFHYYDKDFNNEADTPDNFQSRRPNTSFCFLDIRSPGLGDTAMYLCATSRKTGNTEAFFGQGTRLTVV.

The rearrangement uses TRBV21-1 and TRBJ2-5. TRBV21-1 is a documented pseudogene. This CDR3 spans 18 amino acids. The CDR3 sequence: CASRYKVCHRYNQETQYF. The CDR3 DNA is TGTGCCAGCAGGTACAAGGTCTGCCACCGATATAACCAAGAGACCCAGTACTTC.

This rearrangement joins TRBV7-2 to TRBJ1-2; 11 nucleotides line up with TRBD1. V lost 0 bases, J lost 7 bases, and 4 bases stayed unmatched. This CDR3 region has 15 residues. CDR1 is SGHTA, CDR2 FQGNSA, per germline. CDR3 sequence: CASSLAPGTGGGYTF. DNA of the CDR3: TGTGCCAGCAGCTTAGCGCCCGGGACAGGGGGTGGCTACACCTTC.

V and J are TRBV20-1 and TRBJ1-5; 7 bases match TRBD1. The CDR3 sequence is 13 residues long. With V trimmed by 3 bases and J by 5 bases, 4 bases remained unmatched. CDR1 and CDR2 (germline): DFQATT, SNEGSKA (reference sequence). As DNA, the CDR3 is TGCAGTGCTAGCGTGACAGGGTATCAGCCCCAGCATTTT. Translated: CSASVTGYQPQHF.